The 8 T cell receptor beta chains given below trace back to one sample, sequenced in a study of response to subunit inactivated influenza vaccine. Using its own MiXCR run on the RT-PCR reads, TCRdb lists one record per CDR3 protein. The repertoire holds 450,000 to 500,000 distinct CDR3 sequences, with roughly 11% as singletons. The source material was PBMCs from blood, sampled about 40 days after vaccination. These receptors were taken from a man aged 45-65 years who received an inactivated influenza vaccine.

This clonotype has more than one count but fewer than ten. This chain links TRBV5-5 with TRBJ2-1; no reliable D call. Germline CDR1 and CDR2: SGHKS and YYEKEE (reference sequence). The CDR3 contains 15 residues. Trimming left V 1 base short and J 5 bases short, with 13 bases between. The CDR3 bases are TGTGCCAGCAGCTTGCGGTTATTGGGGAACAATGAGCAGTTCTTC. Its protein product is CASSLRLLGNNEQFF. Full variable domain (missing parts from reference TRBV5-5 and TRBJ2-1): DAGVTQSPTHLIKTRGQQVTLRCSPISGHKSVSWYQQVLGQGPQFIFQYYEKEERGRGNFPDRFSARQFPNYSSELNVNALLLGDSALYLCASSLRLLGNNEQFFGPGTRLTVL.

This rearrangement joins TRBV29-1 to TRBJ2-3; D gene unclear. The CDR3 extends over 13 amino acids. Looked up from germline, CDR1 is SQVTM and CDR2 is ANQGSEA. Trimming shortened V by 7 bases and J by 3 bases, and 14 bases separated the two germline ends. CDR3 protein: CSGTPSGTDTQYF. The CDR3 region has the DNA TGCAGCGGGACGCCCTCCGGGACAGATACGCAGTATTTT.

The J gene is TRBJ2-1, the V gene TRBV18; tentative D call: TRBD2 (6 bases). Trimming stripped 2 bases from V and 0 bases from J, with 17 bases between. The CDR3 has 18 residues. Germline loops: CDR1 KGHSH, CDR2 LQKENI. The CDR3 reads CASSPRLSLGSSYNEQFF. The CDR3 coding sequence is TGTGCCAGCTCACCAAGACTCTCTCTCGGGAGCTCCTACAATGAGCAGTTCTTC.

This clonotype was seen repeatedly, ten times or more. This sequence joins TRBV27 and TRBJ2-7; D is possibly TRBD1 or TRBD2 (5 bases each). Trimming removed 6 bases at V and 5 bases at J, with 17 bases between. The CDR3 runs to 14 residues. Germline V gene sequence: CDR1 MNHEY, CDR2 SMNVEV (reference sequence). CDR3: CASRNIPRGNEQYF. The CDR3 DNA follows: TGTGCCAGCAGAAATATCCCACGGGGCAACGAGCAGTACTTC.

This clonotype was detected many times. The V gene is TRBV6-5, the J gene TRBJ1-6, with 7 bases fitting TRBD1. Germline trimming cut 2 bases from V and 11 bases from J; bases unmatched to any gene: 6. The CDR3 contains 14 residues. Per germline, CDR1 MNHEY and CDR2 SVGAGI. CDR3 in DNA: TGTGCCAGCAGTTACCGGACAGGAGAAACACCCCTCCACTTT. This codes for CASSYRTGETPLHF.

This clonotype appeared many times. The gene calls are TRBV7-9 and TRBJ1-2; a possible D gene is TRBD1 (6 bases). Per germline, CDR1 SEHNR and CDR2 FQNEAQ (reference sequence). CDR3 length: 12 residues. Trimming cost V 8 bases and J 7 bases, with 14 bases left between them. The CDR3 nucleotides are TGTGCCAGCGGACAGACTTCTCGTGGCTACACCTTC. Translating gives CASGQTSRGYTF.

The chain has TRBV12-3 or TRBV12-4 and TRBJ2-7; D is perhaps TRBD1 (5 bases). The V end was cut by 3 bases, the J end by 4 bases, with 10 bases between. The CDR3 runs to 13 residues. CDR3 in DNA: TGTGCCAGCAGTTTCAGGGAAATATACGAGCAGTACTTC. This sequence encodes CASSFREIYEQYF.

This clonotype has just a few counts. V is TRBV7-2 and J is TRBJ2-2; maybe TRBD1 (5 bases). The CDR3 length is 16 residues. V shed 6 bases and J shed 4 bases, with 18 bases lying between them. In germline, CDR1 is SGHTA, CDR2 FQGNSA. For the CDR3, the DNA is TGTGCCAGCAGTGACACTTCAGGGATTACCACCGGGGAGCTGTTTTTT. This codes for CASSDTSGITTGELFF.